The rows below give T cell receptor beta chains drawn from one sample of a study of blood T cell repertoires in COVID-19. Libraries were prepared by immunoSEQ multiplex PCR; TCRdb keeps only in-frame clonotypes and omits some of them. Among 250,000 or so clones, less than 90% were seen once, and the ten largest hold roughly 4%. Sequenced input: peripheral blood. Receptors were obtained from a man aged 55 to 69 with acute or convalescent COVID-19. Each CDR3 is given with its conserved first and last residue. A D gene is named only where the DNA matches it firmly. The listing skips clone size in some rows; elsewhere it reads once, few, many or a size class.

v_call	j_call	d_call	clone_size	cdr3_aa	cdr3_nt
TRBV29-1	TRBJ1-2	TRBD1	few	CSVGQGAALNYGYTF	TGCAGCGTGGGACAGGGTGCCGCCTTGAACTATGGCTACACCTTC
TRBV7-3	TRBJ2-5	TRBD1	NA	CASSLKGQGTLQETQYF	TGTGCCAGCAGCTTAAAGGGACAGGGAACCCTCCAAGAGACCCAGTACTTC
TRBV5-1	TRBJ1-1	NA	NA	CASSLVGASTEAFF	TGCGCCAGCAGCTTGGTGGGGGCCTCCACTGAAGCTTTCTTT
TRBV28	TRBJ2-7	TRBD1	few	CASSPTGTGPYEQYF	TGTGCCAGCAGTCCAACCGGGACAGGCCCCTACGAGCAGTACTTC
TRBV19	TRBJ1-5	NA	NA	CASSIGAQPQHF	TGTGCCAGTAGTATAGGGGCTCAGCCCCAGCATTTT
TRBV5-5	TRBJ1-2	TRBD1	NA	CASSSKPGQGPTNYGYTF	TGTGCCAGCAGCAGCAAACCGGGACAGGGTCCCACTAACTATGGCTACACCTTC
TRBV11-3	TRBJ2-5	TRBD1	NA	CASSKGGTVEETQYF	TGTGCCAGCAGCAAAGGGGGCACGGTAGAAGAGACCCAGTACTTC
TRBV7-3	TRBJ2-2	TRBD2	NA	CASSPGGDYTGELFF	TGTGCCAGCAGCCCCGGGGGGGATTACACCGGGGAGCTGTTTTTT
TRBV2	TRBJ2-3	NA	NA	CASRPTDLNTDTQYF	TGTGCCAGCAGGCCGACAGACCTTAACACAGATACGCAGTATTTT
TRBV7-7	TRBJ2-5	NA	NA	CASSSIGGQETQYF	TGTGCTAGCAGCTCAATTGGCGGCCAAGAGACCCAGTACTTC
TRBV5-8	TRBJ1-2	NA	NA	CASSLDRESGYTF	TGTGCCAGCAGCTTGGACAGGGAATCTGGCTACACCTTC
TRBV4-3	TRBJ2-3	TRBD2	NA	CASSQARAGGPADTQYF	TGCGCCAGCAGCCAAGCACGAGCGGGAGGGCCGGCAGATACGCAGTATTTT
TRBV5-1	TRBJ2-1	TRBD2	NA	CASSPNPGGTSAFNEQFF	TGCGCCAGCAGCCCCAATCCGGGGGGGACTAGCGCCTTCAATGAGCAGTTCTTC
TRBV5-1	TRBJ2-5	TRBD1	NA	CASGTGEETQYF	TGCGCCAGCGGGACAGGGGAAGAGACCCAGTACTTC
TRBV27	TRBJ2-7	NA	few	CASSLTSQGYEQYF	TGTGCCAGCAGTCTAACATCACAGGGCTACGAGCAGTACTTC
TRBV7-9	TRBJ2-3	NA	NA	CASSLVSDTQYF	TGTGCCAGCAGCTTAGTATCAGATACGCAGTATTTT
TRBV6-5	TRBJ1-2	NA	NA	CASSPGRTSYGYTF	TGTGCCAGCAGCCCAGGACGGACTTCATATGGCTACACCTTC
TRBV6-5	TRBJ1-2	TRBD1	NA	CASSYSGRGPYGYTF	TGTGCCAGCAGTTACTCGGGCAGGGGGCCCTATGGCTACACCTTC
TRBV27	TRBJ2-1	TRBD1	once	CASRPPGTGLYNEQFF	TGTGCCAGCAGGCCTCCCGGGACAGGGCTCTACAATGAGCAGTTCTTC
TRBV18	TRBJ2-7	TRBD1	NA	CASSTTGAYEQYF	TGTGCCAGCTCGACGACAGGGGCCTACGAGCAGTACTTC
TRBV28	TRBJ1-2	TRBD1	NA	CASSLGQGSMGYTF	TGTGCCAGCAGTTTGGGACAGGGTTCTATGGGCTACACCTTC
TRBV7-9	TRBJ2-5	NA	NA	CASSLSTEQETQYF	TGTGCCAGCAGCTTATCCACAGAACAAGAGACCCAGTACTTC
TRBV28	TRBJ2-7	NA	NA	CASSSSGLAGGRGYYEQYF	NA
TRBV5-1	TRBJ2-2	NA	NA	CASSLVSGIGTGELFF	TGCGCCAGCAGCTTGGTTTCAGGGATCGGCACCGGGGAGCTGTTTTTT
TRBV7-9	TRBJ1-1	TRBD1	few	CASSIQGMSTEAFF	TGTGCCAGCAGCATACAGGGGATGAGCACTGAAGCTTTCTTT
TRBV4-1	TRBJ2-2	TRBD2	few	CASSQEPLADHTGELFF	TGCGCCAGCAGCCAAGAACCACTAGCGGACCACACCGGGGAGCTGTTTTTT
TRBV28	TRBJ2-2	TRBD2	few	CASSPQPGLAGSGELFF	TGTGCCAGCAGTCCACAACCGGGACTAGCGGGATCCGGGGAGCTGTTTTTT
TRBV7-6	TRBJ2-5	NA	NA	CASSPPPPAWETQYF	TGTGCCAGCAGCCCCCCCCCGCCAGCGTGGGAGACCCAGTACTTC
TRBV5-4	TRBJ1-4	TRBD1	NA	CASSRYTGGEKLFF	TGTGCCAGCAGCCGTTACACAGGGGGGGAAAAACTGTTTTTT
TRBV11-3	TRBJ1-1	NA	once	CASSSGGENTEAFF	TGTGCCAGCAGTTCCGGTGGTGAAAACACTGAAGCTTTCTTT
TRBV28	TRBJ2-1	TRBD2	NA	CASSLARASGIYNEQFF	TGTGCCAGCAGTTTAGCTCGGGCTAGCGGGATCTACAATGAGCAGTTCTTC
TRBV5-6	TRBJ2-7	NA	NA	CASSWWSRKTGYEQYF	TGTGCCAGCAGCTGGTGGTCTCGTAAGACAGGCTACGAGCAGTACTTC
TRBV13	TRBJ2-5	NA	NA	CASSLWAGRREGSVQETQYF	TGTGCCAGCAGCTTGTGGGCGGGGCGCAGAGAAGGGTCAGTTCAAGAGACCCAGTACTTC
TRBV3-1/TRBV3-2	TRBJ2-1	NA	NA	CASSQASREQFF	TGTGCCAGCAGCCAAGCCTCTCGTGAGCAGTTCTTC
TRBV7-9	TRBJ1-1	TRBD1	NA	CASSSSRDRVPNTEAFF	TGTGCCAGCAGCTCCTCCCGGGACAGGGTCCCGAACACTGAAGCTTTCTTT
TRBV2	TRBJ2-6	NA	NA	CASSTDSLGGANVLTF	TGTGCCAGCAGTACCGACAGCCTGGGGGGGGCCAACGTCCTGACTTTC
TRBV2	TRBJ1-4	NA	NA	CASSELELEKLFF	TGTGCCAGCAGTGAGCTGGAGCTTGAAAAACTGTTTTTT
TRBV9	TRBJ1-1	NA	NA	CASSEQGRSLSTEAFF	TGTGCCAGCAGCGAACAGGGTAGAAGTTTGTCCACTGAAGCTTTCTTT
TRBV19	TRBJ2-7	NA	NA	CANIPGELSSYEQYF	TGTGCCAACATCCCGGGGGAGCTGAGCTCCTACGAGCAGTACTTC
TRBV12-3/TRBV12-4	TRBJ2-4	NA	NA	CASTVRTLLF	TGTGCCAGCACCGTGCGGACTCTGCTATTC
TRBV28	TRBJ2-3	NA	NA	CASSFGGPSTDTQYF	TGTGCCAGCAGTTTCGGAGGGCCAAGCACAGATACGCAGTATTTT
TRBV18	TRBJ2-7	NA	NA	CASSPSRSSKNEQYF	TGTGCCAGCTCACCAAGTAGGAGTAGTAAAAACGAGCAGTACTTC
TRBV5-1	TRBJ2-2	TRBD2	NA	CASSMGLAGALNTGELFF	TGCGCCAGCAGCATGGGACTAGCGGGGGCCTTGAACACCGGGGAGCTGTTTTTT
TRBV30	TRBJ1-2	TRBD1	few	CAWSHPTGRYGYTF	TGTGCCTGGAGTCATCCGACAGGGAGATATGGCTACACCTTC
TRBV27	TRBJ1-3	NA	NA	CASSLSLDSGNTIYF	TGTGCCAGCAGTTTATCGCTAGACTCTGGAAACACCATATATTTT
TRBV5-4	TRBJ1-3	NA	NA	CASSLAGGSGNTIYF	TGTGCCAGCAGCTTGGCGGGCGGGTCCGGAAACACCATATATTTT
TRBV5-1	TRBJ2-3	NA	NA	CASSLAGGITDTQYF	TGCGCCAGCAGCTTGGCGGGGGGCATTACAGATACGCAGTATTTT
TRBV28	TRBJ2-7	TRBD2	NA	CASSLGGLAGYHEQYF	TGTGCCAGCAGTTTAGGTGGACTAGCGGGATACCACGAGCAGTACTTC
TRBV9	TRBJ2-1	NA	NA	CASSVAASRTRGEQFF	TGTGCCAGCAGCGTAGCGGCCAGCCGTACAAGGGGTGAGCAGTTCTTC
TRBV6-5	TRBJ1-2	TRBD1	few	CASSYAGIRQGLDTF	TGTGCCAGCAGTTACGCGGGGATTCGACAGGGGCTTGATACCTTC
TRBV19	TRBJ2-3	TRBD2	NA	CASSIGTSGRSLTDTQYF	TGTGCCAGTAGTATTGGGACTAGCGGGAGGTCGTTAACAGATACGCAGTATTTT
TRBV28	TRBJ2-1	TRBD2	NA	CASSFLAGGFYEQFF	TGTGCCAGCAGTTTTCTAGCGGGAGGTTTCTATGAGCAGTTCTTC
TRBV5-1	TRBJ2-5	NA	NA	CASSQTGRLEETQYF	TGCGCCAGCAGCCAGACAGGGAGGTTGGAAGAGACCCAGTACTTC
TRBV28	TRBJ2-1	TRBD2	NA	CASSLWGGSSDEQFF	TGTGCCAGCAGTTTATGGGGCGGGAGTAGCGATGAGCAGTTCTTC
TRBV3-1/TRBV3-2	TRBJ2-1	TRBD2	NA	CASSQSSGNYNEQFF	TGTGCCAGCAGCCAGTCTAGCGGGAATTACAATGAGCAGTTCTTC